This TCR beta chain was found in a study of OX40 agonist ivuxolimab in advanced cancers. Study-level findings and limits: Among the nonresponders, some also had low normalized T-cell clonal expansion.

With respect to this clone: As yet, its antigen is unknown.

TCRdb's copy holds only in-frame clones and misses some; the assay was immunoSEQ multiplex PCR. This table holds 60,000 or so clones, roughly 84% found once. Germline V lookup: CDR1 GTSNPN, CDR2 SVGIG (reference sequence). CDR3 length: 13 residues. With 4 bases removed from V and 0 bases from J, the gap between germline ends came to 9 bases. V is TRBV30 and J is TRBJ1-2; no firm D call. This sample comprised CD4+ or CD8+ T cells sorted from blood, obtained in a trial of the OX40 agonist ivuxolimab. This clonotype was obtained from an adult with an advanced solid tumor such as melanoma, head and neck, liver or kidney cancer. The CDR3 spells CAWIGRANYGYTF. CDR3 nucleotides: TGTGCCTGGATTGGGAGAGCTAACTATGGCTACACCTTC. Full variable domain (remainder filled in from reference TRBV30 and TRBJ1-2): SQTIHQWPATLVQPVGSPLSLECTVEGTSNPNLYWYRQAAGRGLQLLFYSVGIGQISSEVPQNLSASRPQDRQFILSSKKLLLSDSGFYLCAWIGRANYGYTFGSGTRLTVV.